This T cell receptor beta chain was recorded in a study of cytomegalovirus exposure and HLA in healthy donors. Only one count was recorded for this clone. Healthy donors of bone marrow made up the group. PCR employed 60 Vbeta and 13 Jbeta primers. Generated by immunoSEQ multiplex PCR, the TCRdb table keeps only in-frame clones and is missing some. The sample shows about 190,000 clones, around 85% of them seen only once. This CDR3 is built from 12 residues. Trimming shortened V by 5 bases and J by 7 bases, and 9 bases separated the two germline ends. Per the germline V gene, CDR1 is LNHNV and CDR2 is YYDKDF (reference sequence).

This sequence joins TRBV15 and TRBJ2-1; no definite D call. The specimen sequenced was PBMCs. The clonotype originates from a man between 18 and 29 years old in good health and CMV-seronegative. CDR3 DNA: TGTGCCACCAGCCTTCACCGGAATGAGCAGTTCTTC. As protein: CATSLHRNEQFF.